This TCR beta chain is drawn from a study of cytomegalovirus exposure and HLA in healthy donors (dated by TCRdb to the late 2010s). In the study overall: In an earlier analysis of several hundred of the donors, around 300 Gb of sequence data and 100 million or so unique TCR beta sequences from roughly 190 million T cells were reported. Typing coverage differed by locus: A, B, C, DRB1 and DQB1 were typed in about 620-640 donors, DQA1 in 522, DPA1 in around 580, and DPB1 in 400 to 480. A separate validation cohort of over a hundred different subjects was used in addition to the roughly 670-subject first cohort. Using immunosequencing, the study profiled T cell repertoires from about 610 subjects and related those repertoires to cytomegalovirus serostatus. Both class I and class II loci were covered by HLA typing, at four-digit resolution. Of the 350 to 450 genotyped donors, approximately 80% were placed in the genetic ancestry cluster associated with self-reported Caucasian donors. All discovery cohort repertoires had been generated on a single sequencing platform. Because of strong linkage in the cohort, 4 to 6 DR-DQ haplotypes were treated as single units for association and clustering. Alongside the repertoire data, information on donor age, sex, ethnicity and CMV serostatus was compiled. Rather than drawing on any new phenotypic data, the later analysis identified candidate immune exposures from TCR beta sequences and the way those sequences occurred across donors. The study was designed to test whether signatures of past pathogen exposure could be identified by cataloging public T cell receptors. In a later analysis, previously published TCR beta repertoires from about 670 donors were re-analyzed and high-resolution HLA genotyping was added so that TCR occurrence patterns could be studied. A later genetic analysis used genome-wide SNP genotypes for 398 of the 666 donors, treating that subset as a discovery cohort. An early release that covered about 600 HLA-typed donors contained around 330 gigabases of sequencing data and some 87 million unique TCR sequences. On average, about 240,000 unique TCR beta nucleotide sequences were sequenced per donor among a few hundred genotyped donors of the cohort, with roughly 18% of those sequences being non-productive. An earlier analysis of some 500 of the donors applied high-throughput TCR beta sequencing to assess whether each TCR beta V gene segment acted as functional or pseudogenic. High-throughput TCR immunosequencing, statistical association of individual TCRs with disease status, and machine learning were combined to predict cytomegalovirus infection status.

The cohort comprised 550 to 700 healthy bone marrow donors. Cohort members were all nominally healthy when sampled, although unrecorded immune exposures were likely present. The donor tested CMV seronegative, placing the donor among the 350 or so seronegative members of the cohort. Every donor gave a peripheral blood sample, and the peripheral blood mononuclear cells from that sample were used for TCR beta sequencing. The Qiagen DNeasy Blood Extraction Kit was used to extract genomic DNA from the blood cell samples. What the research found in general, with its limitations: When HLA alleles, especially DR and DQ, strongly co-occurred, TCR associations were difficult to assign to individual alleles. A further reported finding was that TCR beta sequences accurately predicted the HLA-A and HLA-B alleles for most subjects in the first cohort. The authors suggested that the approach could potentially be generalized to other disease states and immunological phenotypes. Roughly uniform sequencing depth across donors was assumed in presence/absence analyses, although this assumption may not hold. A few of the identified cytomegalovirus-associated TCR beta chains were confirmed in vitro to be specific for cytomegalovirus antigens. Some IMGT-functional V segments, including TRBV6-2 and TRBV6-3, could not be told apart with the 87-base-pair reads, so those segments were excluded. Because counts were too low, approximately 15 rarely observed V segments, including chromosome 9 orphons, were excluded from the earlier analysis of 587 of the donors. According to a later analysis, most CMV-associated TCR beta chains appeared to be HLA-restricted, and the HLA associations seemed to be driven largely by CMV exposure. Across donors, most TCR sequences were observed very rarely, whereas some public TCRs were present in many individuals. CMV serostatus was the only immune exposure information available for the cohort. Linkage disequilibrium might explain the correlated functional status among segregating V segments, but an unknown experimental factor could not be ruled out. A later analysis reported that several top co-occurrence clusters appeared linked to parvovirus B19, influenza, CMV and Epstein-Barr virus. Only TCR beta chains were sequenced in this cohort, and the absence of alpha or paired-chain data limited detectable features. Compared with the 666-donor mean, donors in an Asian-associated ancestry cluster had fewer N-insertions in productive TCRs, according to a later genetic analysis. A later genetic analysis associated a missense DCLRE1C variant with V-gene and J-gene trimming of TCR beta chains, and an independent cohort replicated the association. At a false discovery rate of 0.05, a later analysis linked under 20,000 TCR beta sequences to specific HLA alleles. According to a later analysis, TCR association rates differed among HLA loci, with DRB1 alleles showing the most associated TCRs and HLA-C alleles showing the fewest. In a later analysis, HLA-associated TCR beta chains showed more clonal expansion and lower generation probabilities than non-associated chains that were equally common. A cluster of highly shared sequence variants was judged likely to represent a technical artifact of the sequencing pipeline. Broadly in line with IMGT annotations, most TCR beta V segments showed up in productive rearrangements about 90% or about 30% of the time in an earlier analysis of 587 of the donors. Because some donors lacked HLA typing at each locus, the association tests relied only on the typed subset. Cytomegalovirus status was reported to be diagnosed by the classifier with high specificity and sensitivity in both the original and validation cohorts. In the study, 150 to 200 TCR beta chains were listed as associated with cytomegalovirus.

Concerning this clone: Its antigen has not been determined. Base qualities are missing; no much larger clone stands one base away.

The method behind the library was the immunoSEQ multiplex PCR assay. The multiplex PCR relied on a mix of 60 forward primers for TCR Vbeta segments and 13 reverse primers for TCR Jbeta segments. Amplification of the CDR3 region of rearranged TCR beta genes was performed with a multiplex PCR assay on genomic DNA. The amplified TCR beta libraries were sequenced on the Illumina HiSeq System as 87-base-pair reads. Turning to the authors' computational methods: In a later analysis, some 80 million unique TCR beta chains were counted across the approximately 640 repertoires, and roughly 11 million of these chains were shared by at least two donors. Raw reads were error-corrected and collapsed into unique sequences by a nearest-neighbor algorithm in which closely related sequences were merged to remove PCR and sequencing errors. Alignment of CDR3 sequences to IMGT reference sequences was used to assign V, D and J gene segments. For a sequence to be retained, a match of at least six nucleotides was required to both a V gene segment and a J gene segment. A rearrangement was called productive if the CDR3 had no stop codons and remained in frame with V and J, and every other rearrangement was called non-productive. CDR3 was defined by IMGT convention, running from the second conserved V-encoded cysteine to the conserved J-encoded phenylalanine. The earlier analysis of some 540 of the donors excluded any sequence lacking an unambiguous match to a single V gene segment. In an earlier analysis of approximately 500 of the donors, a V segment was called functional when productive rearrangements were above 56.7%, and segregating when the standard deviation between donors exceeded 5%. A statistical classification framework was built to diagnose cytomegalovirus status from the catalog of TCR beta chain sequences. In a later analysis, V and J genes were assigned by comparing TCR nucleotide sequences against IMGT/GENE-DB human TR gene sequences. A later analysis assigned CDR3 sequences and most-parsimonious VDJ recombination scenarios with the TCRdist pipeline. In a later analysis, each TCR beta chain was defined by its CDR3 amino acid sequence together with its V-gene family, and reads lacking a unique V-gene family were excluded. To address suspected cross-contamination and a sequencing artifact, a later analysis removed several hundred highly shared, low-generation-probability nucleotide sequences. In a later analysis, a clonal expansion index was calculated for each public chain from normalized within-repertoire ranks of inferred template counts. A later analysis computed generation probabilities with a VDJ recombination model fitted to out-of-frame rearrangements, and checked the results against IGoR. A later analysis scored TCR-TCR, TCR-HLA and TCR-CMV co-occurrence with hypergeometric tests, applying a repertoire-size bias correction to TCR pairs. In a later analysis, false discovery rates were estimated by permuting HLA or CMV assignments 20 times. In a later analysis, co-occurring TCRs were grouped with DBSCAN, and TCRdist sequence similarity was added when clustering was performed within HLA-allele-positive subsets. Co-occurrence clustering excluded repertoires with fewer than 30,000 or more than 120,000 public chains, plus five with anomalous nucleotide sharing. Here the immuneACCESS table is served through TCRdb, limited to in-frame sequences with V and J called. Missing clones are a known gap in these copies; in checked studies unresolved V genes cover under half, and the rest lacks a known reason. Clonal size and the V and J genes are those of that table, whereas D and trimming came from the DNA. Present in this sample are over 200,000 clones, approximately 84% of which were seen just once. The ten top clones hold approximately 0.5% of the sample.

From cysteine to phenylalanine, the CDR3 is 12 amino acids long. Of the read, only the CDR3 DNA is kept; its 36 bases are in frame from base 1. The junction carries 8 bases between V and J, which are trimmed by 5 bases and 9 bases respectively. CDR1 and CDR2 are drawn from the germline V gene: SNHLY, FYNNEI. The sequence joins TRBV2 to TRBJ1-6, with TRBD1 tentatively as D gene (6 bases match). The specimen was PBMCs. The source is a woman aged 40 to 49 in good health and CMV-seronegative. At the DNA level, the sequence is TGTGCCAGCAGTACGGACAGTTCACCCCTCCACTTT. Translated, it reads CASSTDSSPLHF.